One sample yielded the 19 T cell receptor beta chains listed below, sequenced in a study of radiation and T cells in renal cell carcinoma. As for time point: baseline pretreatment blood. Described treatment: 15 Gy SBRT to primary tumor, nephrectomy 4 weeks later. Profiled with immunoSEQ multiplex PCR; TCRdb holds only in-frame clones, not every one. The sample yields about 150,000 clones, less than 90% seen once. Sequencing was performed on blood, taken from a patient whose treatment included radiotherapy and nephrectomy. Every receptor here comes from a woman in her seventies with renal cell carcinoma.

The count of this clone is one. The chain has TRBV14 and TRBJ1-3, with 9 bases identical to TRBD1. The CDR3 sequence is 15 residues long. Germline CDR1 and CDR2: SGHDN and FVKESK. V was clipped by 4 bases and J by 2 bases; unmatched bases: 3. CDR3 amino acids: CASSPQGAAGNTIYF. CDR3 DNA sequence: TGTGCCAGCAGCCCACAGGGGGCGGCTGGAAACACCATATATTTT.

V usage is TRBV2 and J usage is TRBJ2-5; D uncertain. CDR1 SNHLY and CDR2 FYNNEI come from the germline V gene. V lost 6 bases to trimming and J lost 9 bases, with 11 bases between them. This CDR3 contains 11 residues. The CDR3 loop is CASSLQSAQYF. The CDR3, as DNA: TGTGCCAGCAGCCTCCAGTCGGCCCAGTACTTC.

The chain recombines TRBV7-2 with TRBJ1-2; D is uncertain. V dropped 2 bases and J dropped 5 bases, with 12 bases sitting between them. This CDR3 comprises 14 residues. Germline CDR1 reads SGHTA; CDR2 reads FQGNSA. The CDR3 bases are TGTGCCAGCAGCTTAATCCCAGAAGGGTATGGCTACACCTTC. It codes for CASSLIPEGYGYTF.

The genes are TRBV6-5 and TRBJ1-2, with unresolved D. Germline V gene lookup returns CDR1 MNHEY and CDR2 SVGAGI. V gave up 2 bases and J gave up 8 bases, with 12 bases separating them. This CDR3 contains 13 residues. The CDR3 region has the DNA TGTGCCAGCAGTTACGCCCGCTCCGGCGGCTACACCTTC. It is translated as CASSYARSGGYTF.

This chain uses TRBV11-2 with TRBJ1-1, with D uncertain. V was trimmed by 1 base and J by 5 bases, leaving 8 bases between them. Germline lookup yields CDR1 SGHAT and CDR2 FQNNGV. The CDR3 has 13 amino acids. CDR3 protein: CASSLARYTEAFF. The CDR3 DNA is TGTGCCAGCAGCTTAGCCAGGTATACTGAAGCTTTCTTT.

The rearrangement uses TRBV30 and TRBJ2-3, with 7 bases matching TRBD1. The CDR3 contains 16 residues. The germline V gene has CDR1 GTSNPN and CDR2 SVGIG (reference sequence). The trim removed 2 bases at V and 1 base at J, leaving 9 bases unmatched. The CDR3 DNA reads TGTGCCTGGAGTACTGTACAGGGGCGAGGCACAGATACGCAGTATTTT. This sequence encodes CAWSTVQGRGTDTQYF.

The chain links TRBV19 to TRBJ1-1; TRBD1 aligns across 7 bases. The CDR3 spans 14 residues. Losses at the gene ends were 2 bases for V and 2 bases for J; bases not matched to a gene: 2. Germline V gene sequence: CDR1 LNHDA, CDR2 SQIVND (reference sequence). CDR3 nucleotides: TGTGCCAGTAGTATAACAGGGGCTAACACTGAAGCTTTCTTT. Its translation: CASSITGANTEAFF. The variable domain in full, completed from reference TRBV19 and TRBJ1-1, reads DGGITQSPKYLFRKEGQNVTLSCEQNLNHDAMYWYRQDPGQGLRLIYYSQIVNDFQKGDIAEGYSVSREKKESFPLTVTSAQKNPTAFYLCASSITGANTEAFFGQGTRLTVV.

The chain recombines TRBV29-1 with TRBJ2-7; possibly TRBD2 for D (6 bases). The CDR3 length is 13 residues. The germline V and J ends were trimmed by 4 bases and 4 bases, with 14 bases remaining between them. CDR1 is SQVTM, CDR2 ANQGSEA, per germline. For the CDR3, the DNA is TGCAGCGTTGCGGGGGACTCCCTTTACGAGCAGTACTTC. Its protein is CSVAGDSLYEQYF.

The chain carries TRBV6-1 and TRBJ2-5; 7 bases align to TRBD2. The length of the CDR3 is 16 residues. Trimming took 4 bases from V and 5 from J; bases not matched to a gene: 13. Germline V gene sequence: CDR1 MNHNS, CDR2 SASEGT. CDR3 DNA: TGTGCCAGCAGTGGTAGAGGCAGCGGGGATTGGGAGACCCAGTACTTC. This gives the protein CASSGRGSGDWETQYF.

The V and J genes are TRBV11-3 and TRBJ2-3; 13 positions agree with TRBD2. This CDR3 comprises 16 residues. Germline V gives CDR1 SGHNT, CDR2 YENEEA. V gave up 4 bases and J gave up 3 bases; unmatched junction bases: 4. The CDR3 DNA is TGTGCCAGCAGCTCCGGGACTAGCGGGGAGACAGATACGCAGTATTTT. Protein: CASSSGTSGETDTQYF.

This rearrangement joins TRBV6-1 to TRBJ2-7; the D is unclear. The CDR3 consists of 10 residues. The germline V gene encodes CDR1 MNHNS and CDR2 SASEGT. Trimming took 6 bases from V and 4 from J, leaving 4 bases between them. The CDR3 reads CASREYEQYF. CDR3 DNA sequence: TGTGCCAGCAGGGAATACGAGCAGTACTTC.

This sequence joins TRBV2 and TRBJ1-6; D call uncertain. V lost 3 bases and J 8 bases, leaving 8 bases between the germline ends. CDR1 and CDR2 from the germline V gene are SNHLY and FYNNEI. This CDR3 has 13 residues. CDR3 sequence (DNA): TGTGCCAGCAGTGACAGCGGTGATTCACCCCTCCACTTT. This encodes CASSDSGDSPLHF.

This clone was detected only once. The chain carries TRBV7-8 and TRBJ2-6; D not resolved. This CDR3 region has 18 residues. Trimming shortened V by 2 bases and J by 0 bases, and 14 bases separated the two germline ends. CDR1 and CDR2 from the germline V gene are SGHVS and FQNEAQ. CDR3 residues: CASSLSVGVGSGANVLTF. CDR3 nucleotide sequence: TGTGCCAGCAGCTTATCTGTTGGGGTTGGCTCTGGGGCCAACGTCCTGACTTTC.

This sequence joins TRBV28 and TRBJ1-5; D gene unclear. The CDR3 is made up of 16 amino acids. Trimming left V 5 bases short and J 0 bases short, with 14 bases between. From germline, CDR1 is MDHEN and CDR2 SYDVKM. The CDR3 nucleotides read TGTGCCAGCAGTCCCCGTTTCCGGGATAGCAATCAGCCCCAGCATTTT. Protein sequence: CASSPRFRDSNQPQHF.

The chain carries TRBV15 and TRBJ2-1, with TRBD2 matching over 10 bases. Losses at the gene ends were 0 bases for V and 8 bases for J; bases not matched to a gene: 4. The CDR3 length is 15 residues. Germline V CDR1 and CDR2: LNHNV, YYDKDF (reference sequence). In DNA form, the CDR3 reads TGTGCCACCAGCAGAGACACCGGGACTAGCGATGAGCAGTTCTTC. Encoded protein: CATSRDTGTSDEQFF.

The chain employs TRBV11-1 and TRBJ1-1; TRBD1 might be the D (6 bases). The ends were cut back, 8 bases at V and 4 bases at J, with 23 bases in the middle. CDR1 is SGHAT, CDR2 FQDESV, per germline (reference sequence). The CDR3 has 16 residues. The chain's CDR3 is CASRLEGGRVGTEAFF. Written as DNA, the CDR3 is TGTGCCAGCCGCCTCGAAGGGGGTAGAGTGGGCACTGAAGCTTTCTTT. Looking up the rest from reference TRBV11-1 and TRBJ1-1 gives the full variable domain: EAEVAQSPRYKITEKSQAVAFWCDPISGHATLYWYRQILGQGPELLVQFQDESVVDDSQLPKDRFSAERLKGVDSTLKIQPAELGDSAMYLCASRLEGGRVGTEAFFGQGTRLTVV.

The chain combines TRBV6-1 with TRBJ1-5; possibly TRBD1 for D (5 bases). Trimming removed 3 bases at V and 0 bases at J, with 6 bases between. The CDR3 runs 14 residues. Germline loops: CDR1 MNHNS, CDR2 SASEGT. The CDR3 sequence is CASSEQGSNQPQHF. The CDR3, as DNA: TGTGCCAGCAGTGAGCAGGGTAGCAATCAGCCCCAGCATTTT.

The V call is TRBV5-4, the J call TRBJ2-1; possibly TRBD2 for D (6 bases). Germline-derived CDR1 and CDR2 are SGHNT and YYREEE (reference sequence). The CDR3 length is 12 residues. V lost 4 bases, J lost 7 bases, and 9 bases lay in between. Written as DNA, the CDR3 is TGTGCCAGCAGCCCGGGAGTAAATGAGCAGTTCTTC. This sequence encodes CASSPGVNEQFF.

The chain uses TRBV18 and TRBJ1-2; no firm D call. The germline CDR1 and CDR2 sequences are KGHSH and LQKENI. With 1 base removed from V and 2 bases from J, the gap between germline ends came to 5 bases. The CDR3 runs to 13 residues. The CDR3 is CASSPLENYGYTF. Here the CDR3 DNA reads TGTGCCAGCTCACCACTGGAAAACTATGGCTACACCTTC. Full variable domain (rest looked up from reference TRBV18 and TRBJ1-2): NAGVMQNPRHLVRRRGQEARLRCSPMKGHSHVYWYRQLPEEGLKFMVYLQKENIIDESGMPKERFSAEFPKEGPSILRIQQVVRGDSAAYFCASSPLENYGYTFGSGTRLTVV.